This T cell receptor (beta chain) was recovered during a study of blood T cell repertoires in COVID-19 (dated by TCRdb to 2018 to 2020). Background for the entire study: The collaborator samples originated in the United States, Italy and Spain and spanned the acute and convalescent phases of COVID-19. The material from the prospective study consisted of cDNA or gDNA derived from T cells, B-cell-depleted T cells, or PBMCs. Deeply sampled blood TCRbeta repertoires from subjects exposed to, actively infected with, or recovered from COVID-19 were included in the dataset. The repertoires were released in a freely available public database meant as a resource for research on the immune response to SARS-CoV-2. The samples were drawn from two sources: the first 160 participants of the ongoing ImmuneRACE study, and 1,254 subjects contributed by 6 global collaborators. Sample metadata almost always included a de-identified subject ID, COVID-19 status, age in years and sex. Where HLA class I and class II types were available, the types were taken from metadata supplied by the sample provider, not from assay-based typing.

TCRbeta CDR3 regions were amplified from genomic DNA using the immunoSEQ Assay, a bias-controlled multiplex PCR. The original methods were these. Nucleated cell counts per sample were estimated from amplification of reference gene primers within the assay. To quantify the absolute abundance of each unique TCRbeta CDR3 rearrangement, sequence reads were collapsed and filtered. Productive Simpson clonality was computed per sample as the square root of Simpson's diversity index over productive rearrangements. The clones in this table, taken by TCRdb from immuneACCESS, are in-frame only. Not every clone is retained; where verified, under half of the shortfall comes from an unresolved V gene, and the cause of the rest is unknown. That table gives V, J and clone size, and the DNA gave D and trimming. A total of about 190,000 clones appear in this sample, around nine tenths of them only once. Approximately 5.6% of the sample rests with the top ten.

A second Seattle source provided samples from volunteer blood donors who had recovered from COVID-19. Whole blood was collected in K2EDTA tubes by collaborating institutions according to the institutions' own protocols. For TCRbeta analysis, collaborators shipped samples in one of three forms: frozen whole blood, isolated PBMCs, or DNA extracted from either of those sample types. For this clone: Its recognized antigen is unknown. No base-level quality is on record; no much larger clone is a single base apart.

V lost 0 bases and J lost 5 bases; the stretch between them is 10 bases long. Its CDR3 holds 14 amino acids, cysteine through phenylalanine. Only the CDR3 part of the read is kept: 42 bases, read in frame from the first base. CDR1 and CDR2 are drawn from the germline V gene: MNHEY, SVGEGT. What the research found in general, with its limitations: How much clinical and demographic metadata was included differed by source and by participant, and the metadata was provided uncurated.

The rearranged chain carries TRBV6-2 or TRBV6-3 and TRBJ1-1; a weak D assignment points to TRBD1 (6 bases agree). Sample: peripheral blood. The receptor was derived from a woman aged 40 to 49 who had recovered from COVID-19. The CDR3 region reads CASSYSHRATEAFF. The DNA reads TGTGCCAGCAGTTACTCTCACAGGGCGACTGAAGCTTTCTTT.